The clone carrying this T cell receptor beta chain was seen ten or more times. Its cognate antigen is unknown. Amplified TCR beta CDR3 regions came from RNA transcripts. A first-round RT-PCR of the TCR CDR3 used the HTBI primer set. MiXCR was run by TCRdb on the multiplex PCR reads, yielding one entry per CDR3 protein. The sample records around 440,000 distinct CDR3 sequences, more than 15% being singletons. Trimming stripped 5 bases from V and 4 bases from J, with 16 bases between. This CDR3 region has 15 residues. CDR1 SEHNR and CDR2 FQNEAQ come from the germline V gene (reference sequence). Fresh 10 ml peripheral blood yielded PBMCs. This record comes from a study of T cells in Graves' hyperthyroidism and ophthalmopathy. Study outcomes and limitations: Also found in blood were most expanded thyroid clonotypes above 0.001. From stable hyperthyroidism, ophthalmopathy was set apart by a 13 V-J model.

Specimen: blood. The J gene is TRBJ2-3, the V gene TRBV7-9, with D perhaps matching TRBD2 (6 bases). The clonotype originates from a young woman with Graves' hyperthyroidism. CDR3 coding DNA: TGTGCCAGCAGCCTAACGGCTAGCGCCTCAGATACGCAGTATTTT. Translating it yields CASSLTASASDTQYF.